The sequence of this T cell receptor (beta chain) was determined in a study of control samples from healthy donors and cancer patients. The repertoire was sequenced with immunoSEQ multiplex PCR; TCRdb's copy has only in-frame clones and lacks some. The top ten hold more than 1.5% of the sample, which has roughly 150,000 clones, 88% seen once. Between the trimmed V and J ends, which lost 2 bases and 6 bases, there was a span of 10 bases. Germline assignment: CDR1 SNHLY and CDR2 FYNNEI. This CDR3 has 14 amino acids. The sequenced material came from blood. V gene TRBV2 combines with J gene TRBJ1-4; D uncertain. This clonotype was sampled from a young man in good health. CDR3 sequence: CASSEFIADEKLFF. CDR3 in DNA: TGTGCCAGCAGTGAATTTATTGCAGATGAAAAACTGTTTTTT.